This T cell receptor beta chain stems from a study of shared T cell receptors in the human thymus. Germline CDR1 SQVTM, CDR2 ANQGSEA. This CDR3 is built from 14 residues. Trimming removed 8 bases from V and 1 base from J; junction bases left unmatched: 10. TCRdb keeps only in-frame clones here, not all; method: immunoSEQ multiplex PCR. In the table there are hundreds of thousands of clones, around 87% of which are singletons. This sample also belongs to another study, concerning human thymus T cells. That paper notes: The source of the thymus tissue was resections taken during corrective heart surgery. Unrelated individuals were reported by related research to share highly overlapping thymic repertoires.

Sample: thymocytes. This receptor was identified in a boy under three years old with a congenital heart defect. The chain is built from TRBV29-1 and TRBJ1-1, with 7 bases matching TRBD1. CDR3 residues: CSPLRQGQNTEAFF. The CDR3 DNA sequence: TGCAGCCCTCTTAGACAGGGACAGAACACTGAAGCTTTCTTT. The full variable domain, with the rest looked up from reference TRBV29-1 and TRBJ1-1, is SAVISQKPSRDICQRGTSLTIQCQVDSQVTMMFWYRQQPGQSLTLIATANQGSEATYESGFVIDKFPISRPNLTFSTLTVSNMSPEDSSIYLCSPLRQGQNTEAFFGQGTRLTVV.